The 31 T cell receptor beta chains reported below all come from one sample, sequenced in a study of cytomegalovirus exposure and HLA in healthy donors. Both 60 Vbeta primers and 13 Jbeta primers went into the PCR. TCRdb's copy holds only in-frame clones and misses some; the assay was immunoSEQ multiplex PCR. The sample lists about 110,000 clones; roughly 73% were seen once. The sequenced material came from PBMCs. Every receptor here comes from a woman aged 40-49 years in good health and CMV-seropositive.

This clone was picked up a small number of times. This sequence joins TRBV18 and TRBJ1-3, with 7 bases lining up with TRBD1. CDR3 length equals 16 residues. The germline V gene encodes CDR1 KGHSH and CDR2 LQKENI. The V gene end was trimmed by 3 bases and the J gene end by 5 bases; junction bases not matched to a gene: 10. The CDR3 protein is CASSPPTGYRRNTIYF. CDR3 nucleotide sequence: TGTGCCAGCTCACCCCCGACAGGGTATCGGCGAAACACCATATATTTT.

As to this clone: One end of the junction fails to match germline, which may point to a read error. The J gene is TRBJ1-3, the V gene TRBV9; tentatively, D is TRBD1 (5 bases). CDR1 is SGDLS and CDR2 is YYNGEE in the germline V gene. The CDR3 sequence is 15 residues long. CDR3: CASNVAGLSGNTIYF. The CDR3 region has the DNA TGTGCCAGCAACGTAGCAGGGCTCTCTGGAAACACCATATATTTT.

V and J are TRBV19 and TRBJ2-1; D possibly corresponds to TRBD2 (5 bases). The CDR3 totals 13 residues. CDR1 is LNHDA and CDR2 is SQIVND in the germline V gene (reference sequence). V lost 3 bases to trimming and J lost 3 bases, with 6 bases between them. DNA for the CDR3: TGTGCCAGTAGTATCGGGGTCTACAATGAGCAGTTCTTC. Translating it yields CASSIGVYNEQFF.

The chain employs TRBV27 and TRBJ1-2; perhaps TRBD1 as D (5 bases). The germline CDR1 and CDR2 sequences are MNHEY and SMNVEV (reference sequence). The CDR3 extends over 14 amino acids. Trimming took off 0 bases at V and 8 bases at J, with 13 bases between the two ends. The CDR3: CASSLSSGVRGYTF. For the CDR3, the DNA is TGTGCCAGCAGTTTATCCTCGGGGGTAAGAGGCTACACCTTC.

This clone has a single count. This chain connects TRBV12-5 to TRBJ2-1; 12 bases match TRBD2. The V segment lost 6 bases and the J segment 7 bases; nucleotides outside the gene matches: 7. Germline CDR1 LGHNT, CDR2 FRNRAP. The CDR3 covers 15 residues. The CDR3 reads CASGQLAGGINEQFF. The DNA for the CDR3 is TGTGCTAGTGGCCAGCTAGCGGGGGGGATAAATGAGCAGTTCTTC.

The rearrangement uses TRBV18 and TRBJ1-3; 8 nucleotides agree with TRBD1. V lost 5 bases and J lost 2; bases outside the gene matches: 5. CDR3 length: 15 residues. Per the germline V gene, CDR1 is KGHSH and CDR2 is LQKENI. The CDR3 DNA is TGTGCCAGCTCAGCCTCAGGGGGCACTGGAAACACCATATATTTT. Protein product: CASSASGGTGNTIYF.

The V call is TRBV6-5, the J call TRBJ2-2; unclear D gene. Trimming shortened V by 2 bases and J by 4 bases, and 8 bases separated the two germline ends. Germline CDR1 and CDR2: MNHEY and SVGAGI. The CDR3 totals 14 residues. This CDR3 reads CASSYDSGTGELFF. CDR3 DNA: TGTGCCAGCAGTTACGATTCCGGCACCGGGGAGCTGTTTTTT.

The CDR3, as DNA: TGTGCCAGCAGCAATCGGGATGAGCAGTTCTTC. Protein product: CASSNRDEQFF. The J gene is TRBJ2-1, the V gene TRBV7-8; D is undetermined. This CDR3 contains 11 residues. The V gene's germline CDR1 is SGHVS and CDR2 FQNEAQ. V was shortened by 5 bases and J by 8 bases, with 7 bases between the two germline ends. Supplemented by reference TRBV7-8 and TRBJ2-1, the full variable domain reads GAGVSQSPRYKVAKRGQDVALRCDPISGHVSLFWYQQALGQGPEFLTYFQNEAQLDKSGLPSDRFFAERPEGSVSTLKIQRTQQEDSAVYLCASSNRDEQFFGPGTRLTVL.

The V and J genes are TRBV6-1 and TRBJ2-7, with D perhaps matching TRBD2 (5 bases). Trimming shortened V by 7 bases and J by 7 bases, and 20 bases separated the two germline ends. CDR3 length: 14 residues. Per the germline V gene, CDR1 is MNHNS and CDR2 is SASEGT. For the CDR3, the DNA is TGTGCCAGCACCCCGGCGGGCAGGCTACGTGAGCAGTACTTC. Its translation: CASTPAGRLREQYF.

The J gene is TRBJ1-1, the V gene TRBV28; possibly TRBD1 for D (5 bases). Deletions cut 5 bases from V and 1 base from J, with 14 bases between. The CDR3 is 15 residues long. The V gene's germline CDR1 is MDHEN and CDR2 SYDVKM. The CDR3 nucleotides read TGTGCCAGCAGTCCAGTGTGGGGGGAGAACACTGAAGCTTTCTTT. Amino acid sequence: CASSPVWGENTEAFF.

The V call is TRBV7-9, the J call TRBJ2-7; no reliable D call. The V gene's germline CDR1 is SEHNR and CDR2 FQNEAQ (reference sequence). CDR3 length: 14 amino acids. V lost 1 base to trimming and J lost 1 base, with 8 bases between them. The CDR3 spells CASSLEQWSYEQYF. As DNA, the CDR3 is TGTGCCAGCAGCTTAGAACAGTGGTCCTACGAGCAGTACTTC.

The chain employs TRBV14 and TRBJ2-7; 7 nucleotides align to TRBD1. Germline values: CDR1 SGHDN, CDR2 FVKESK. Trimming cost V 4 bases and J 1 base; bases outside gene matches: 4. The CDR3 loop spans 14 amino acids. CDR3 nucleotide sequence: TGTGCCAGCAGCCCCTGGGACAGATCCTACGAGCAGTACTTC. Translated: CASSPWDRSYEQYF.

The genes are TRBV29-1 and TRBJ2-7; D gene unclear. Trimming pared 6 bases from V and 0 bases from J, leaving 15 bases between. The CDR3 totals 14 residues. Germline CDR1 is SQVTM and CDR2 is ANQGSEA. Written as DNA, the CDR3 is TGCAGCGTCCTAACCCAGGATTTCTCCTACGAGCAGTACTTC. This sequence encodes CSVLTQDFSYEQYF.

CDR3 residues: CASSEIQKNTEAFF. The DNA of the CDR3 is TGCGCCAGCAGCGAAATACAGAAGAACACTGAAGCTTTCTTT. The V and J genes are TRBV10-2 and TRBJ1-1, with D unresolved. Trimming cost V 6 bases and J 1 base, with 12 bases left between them. The CDR3 spans 14 residues. Germline CDR1 and CDR2: WSHSY and SAAADI.

To note about this clone: An end of the junction does not agree with germline; a read error may underlie this. The genes are TRBV7-9 and TRBJ1-3, with a weak D call TRBD1 (5 bases). The CDR3 contains 16 residues. The V gene's germline CDR1 is SEHNR and CDR2 FQNEAQ (reference sequence). The CDR3 reads CSSSLAGQISGNTIYF. The CDR3 DNA sequence: TGTTCCAGCAGCCTAGCCGGACAAATCTCTGGAAACACCATATATTTT. Filled out from reference TRBV7-9 and TRBJ1-3, the complete variable domain reads DTGVSQNPRHKITKRGQNVTFRCDPISEHNRLYWYRQTLGQGPEFLTYFQNEAQLEKSRLLSDRFSAERPKGSFSTLEIQRTEQGDSAMYLCSSSLAGQISGNTIYFGEGSWLTVV.

The genes are TRBV7-9 and TRBJ1-1, with D perhaps TRBD1 (5 bases). CDR3 length equals 13 residues. Per the germline V gene, CDR1 is SEHNR and CDR2 is FQNEAQ (reference sequence). Trimming left V 7 bases short and J 1 base short, with 10 bases between. As DNA, the CDR3 is TGTGCCAGCATACGAAGGGGGAACACTGAAGCTTTCTTT. Protein: CASIRRGNTEAFF.

The V gene is TRBV5-1, the J gene TRBJ1-5; D remains ambiguous. There are 13 residues in the CDR3. V was pared by 7 bases and J by 6 bases, with 14 bases between. Germline V CDR1 and CDR2: SGHRS, YFSETQ. The chain's CDR3 is CASLWKGSQPQHF. The CDR3 coding sequence is TGCGCCAGCCTCTGGAAAGGGAGTCAGCCCCAGCATTTT.

This clone occurred once. The chain couples TRBV7-8 to TRBJ1-1; TRBD1 matches 7 bases. This CDR3 contains 14 residues. CDR1 and CDR2 from the germline V gene are SGHVS and FQNEAQ. Trimming took 1 base from V and 3 from J; bases not matched to a gene: 2. The CDR3 spells CASSLGQGYTEAFF. In nucleotides, the CDR3 is TGTGCCAGCAGCTTAGGACAGGGTTACACTGAAGCTTTCTTT. Full variable domain (rest looked up from reference TRBV7-8 and TRBJ1-1): GAGVSQSPRYKVAKRGQDVALRCDPISGHVSLFWYQQALGQGPEFLTYFQNEAQLDKSGLPSDRFFAERPEGSVSTLKIQRTQQEDSAVYLCASSLGQGYTEAFFGQGTRLTVV.

The V and J genes are TRBV7-9 and TRBJ1-1; perhaps TRBD1 as D (6 bases). The CDR3 has 15 amino acids. CDR1 is SEHNR and CDR2 is FQNEAQ in the germline V gene (reference sequence). Trimming took 4 bases from V and 0 from J, leaving 12 bases between them. CDR3 in amino acids: CASSSTGHLNTEAFF. In nucleotides, the CDR3 is TGTGCCAGCAGCTCTACGGGACACCTGAACACTGAAGCTTTCTTT.

The genes are TRBV11-3 and TRBJ2-1, with D possibly being TRBD2 (6 bases). V was shortened by 10 bases and J by 2 bases, with 21 bases between the two germline ends. Germline lookup yields CDR1 SGHNT and CDR2 YENEEA. The CDR3 is 16 amino acids. CDR3 protein: CAISNLGDSTYNEQFF. CDR3 coding DNA: TGTGCCATCTCAAACCTAGGGGACTCCACCTACAATGAGCAGTTCTTC.

The genes are TRBV5-1 and TRBJ2-7; the match to TRBD2 covers 10 bases. Germline V gives CDR1 SGHRS, CDR2 YFSETQ. V shed 1 base, J shed 8 bases, and the junction held 15 bases outside the gene matches. The CDR3 totals 17 residues. The CDR3 sequence: CASSLRGVTSGLPQQYF. The CDR3 nucleotides are TGCGCCAGCAGCTTGCGGGGGGTGACTAGCGGGCTCCCTCAGCAGTACTTC.

In nucleotides, the CDR3 is TGCGCCAGCAGCTTAGCGGCTAGCGGGGAAAAGACCCAGTACTTC. Its translation: CASSLAASGEKTQYF. The chain joins TRBV5-1 to TRBJ2-5, with 9 bases that match TRBD2. Germline-derived CDR1 and CDR2 are SGHRS and YFSETQ. The CDR3 length is 15 residues. V was clipped by 2 bases and J by 6 bases; unmatched bases: 8.

A few counts support this clone. V gene TRBV2 combines with J gene TRBJ1-6; 9 bases match TRBD1. Germline V gene data show CDR1 as SNHLY and CDR2 as FYNNEI. CDR3 length: 14 residues. The V segment lost 6 bases and the J segment 6 bases; nucleotides outside the gene matches: 3. The CDR3 DNA follows: TGTGCCAGCAGAGCGGACAGGGGTAATTCACCCCTCCACTTT. The encoded protein is CASRADRGNSPLHF.

This clone was seen more than once but under ten times. V gene TRBV28 combines with J gene TRBJ1-1; maybe TRBD1 (6 bases). The CDR3 runs 15 residues. V gave up 11 bases and J gave up 4 bases, with 23 bases separating them. Per the germline V gene, CDR1 is MDHEN and CDR2 is SYDVKM. The CDR3 here is CAGQSRPRGGTEAFF. In DNA, the CDR3 is TGTGCCGGACAATCCCGCCCGAGGGGGGGCACTGAAGCTTTCTTT.

J is TRBJ2-2 and V is TRBV7-9; D is unclear. CDR1 SEHNR and CDR2 FQNEAQ come from the germline V gene (reference sequence). Trimming shortened V by 1 base and J by 6 bases, and 6 bases separated the two germline ends. The CDR3 consists of 13 residues. CDR3 amino acids: CASSLVPAGELFF. The CDR3 region has the DNA TGTGCCAGCAGCTTAGTTCCTGCCGGGGAGCTGTTTTTT.

The rearrangement uses TRBV5-4 and TRBJ1-1, with D unclear. CDR1 SGHNT and CDR2 YYREEE come from the germline V gene (reference sequence). V dropped 0 bases and J dropped 6 bases, with 12 bases sitting between them. The CDR3 sequence is 14 residues long. CDR3 loop: CASSLGVQIPEAFF. CDR3 coding DNA: TGTGCCAGCAGCTTGGGTGTACAAATCCCTGAAGCTTTCTTT.

This clone was detected a few times. V is TRBV15 and J is TRBJ2-7, with TRBD1 matching 9 bases. V shed 1 base, J shed 2 bases, and the junction held 6 bases outside the gene matches. Germline V gene data show CDR1 as LNHNV and CDR2 as YYDKDF (reference sequence). CDR3 length: 16 amino acids. CDR3 DNA sequence: TGTGCCACCAGCAGAGTGGGGACAGGGACCCCCTACGAGCAGTACTTC. This sequence encodes CATSRVGTGTPYEQYF. Complete variable domain (other parts from reference TRBV15 and TRBJ2-7): DAMVIQNPRYQVTQFGKPVTLSCSQTLNHNVMYWYQQKSSQAPKLLFHYYDKDFNNEADTPDNFQSRRPNTSFCFLDIRSPGLGDTAMYLCATSRVGTGTPYEQYFGPGTRLTVT.

The chain recombines TRBV15 with TRBJ2-1, with TRBD2 matching over 9 bases. V lost 2 bases, J lost 4 bases, and 9 bases stayed unmatched. The CDR3 has 17 amino acids. Germline loops: CDR1 LNHNV, CDR2 YYDKDF (reference sequence). This CDR3 is CATSRNRAGGMYNEQFF. The CDR3 region has the DNA TGTGCCACCAGCAGAAACAGAGCGGGGGGAATGTACAATGAGCAGTTCTTC.

The chain recombines TRBV6-1 with TRBJ2-6, with D possibly TRBD1 on 6 matching bases. Germline CDR1 and CDR2: MNHNS and SASEGT. The CDR3 is 15 residues long. The ends were cut back, 5 bases at V and 1 base at J, with 9 bases in the middle. The CDR3 bases are TGTGCCAGCAGTCCCCAGGGGTCTGGGGCCAACGTCCTGACTTTC. Encoded protein: CASSPQGSGANVLTF.

V is TRBV6-1 and J is TRBJ2-5; D is perhaps TRBD2 (6 bases). Gene TRBJ2-7 matches the end of the DNA better, so the J call may be wrong. This CDR3 spans 16 amino acids. Germline V gene lookup returns CDR1 MNHNS and CDR2 SASEGT. CDR3 in amino acids: CASSDSSRGRGPEQYF. The CDR3 DNA reads as TGTGCCAGCAGTGATTCGAGTCGGGGGAGAGGTCCCGAGCAGTACTTC.

This chain uses TRBV28 with TRBJ2-1, with 7 positions matching TRBD1. V lost 2 bases to trimming and J lost 4 bases; unmatched junction nucleotides: 5. In germline, CDR1 is MDHEN, CDR2 SYDVKM. The CDR3 sequence is 15 residues long. The CDR3 DNA reads as TGTGCCAGCAGTTTAACGGACAGGACGTACAATGAGCAGTTCTTC. Encoded protein: CASSLTDRTYNEQFF.